This TCR beta chain comes out of a study of blood T cell repertoires in COVID-19. About the study: Samples came from the United States, Italy and Spain, spanning acute and convalescent COVID-19.

The CDR3 has 15 residues. Germline loops: CDR1 MNHEY, CDR2 SMNVEV (reference sequence). After removal of 3 bases from V and 4 bases from J, the junction contained 6 bases not matched to a gene. Participants, about 18 to 90 years old, spanned 25 or so US areas. As processed by the authors: Amplifying reference gene primers gave estimates of nucleated cell counts. Clones were read by immunoSEQ multiplex PCR, and TCRdb kept only the in-frame ones, dropping some. V, J and clone size were drawn from that table, and D and trimming were deduced from the DNA. The sample includes 400,000 to 450,000 clones, more than 80% of them seen just once.

The origin of this receptor is a man aged 25 to 40 who had recovered from COVID-19. The sample taken for sequencing was PBMCs or T cells enriched from blood (not recorded which). This rearrangement joins TRBV27 to TRBJ2-7; 10 bases are shared with TRBD2. CDR3 residues: CASSFRGTSVYEQYF. As DNA, the CDR3 is TGTGCCAGCAGTTTCAGGGGGACTAGCGTTTACGAGCAGTACTTC.